These 7 T cell receptor beta chains originate from one sample sequenced in a study of T cell repertoires in cytomegalovirus infection. Their cognate antigens are unknown. TCRdb redid the calling of the reads with MiXCR, one entry per CDR3 protein. Among a few hundred thousand distinct CDR3 sequences, approximately 40% were seen once, and the ten largest hold over 45%. The sequenced sample was cultured PBMCs, obtained from culture after CMV antigen stimulation. The source of these receptors is a human donor in good health (CMV status not recorded). Some clones in this sample may be carry-over from other donors' samples.

This clonotype was found a few times. The rearrangement joins TRBV28 to TRBJ1-4; 9 bases are a match to TRBD1. This CDR3 contains 14 residues. Germline CDR1 reads MDHEN; CDR2 reads SYDVKM. The ends lost 6 bases at V and 3 bases at J; junction bases unmatched: 2. CDR3: CASSRQGANEKLFF. The CDR3 DNA reads TGTGCCAGCAGCCGACAGGGGGCTAATGAAAAACTGTTTTTT.

This clonotype was observed a handful of times. This chain joins TRBV7-2 and TRBJ2-1; 10 nucleotides align to TRBD2. V lost 3 bases, J lost 3 bases, and 5 bases stayed unmatched. The CDR3 length is 16 residues. Germline loops: CDR1 SGHTA, CDR2 FQGNSA. CDR3 DNA: TGTGCCAGCAGCTTGGCCGGGACTAGCGTCTACAATGAGCAGTTCTTC. The encoded protein is CASSLAGTSVYNEQFF.

J is TRBJ2-1 and V is TRBV7-2; D is perhaps TRBD2 (5 bases). Trimming cost V 1 base and J 9 bases, with 7 bases left between them. The CDR3 sequence is 12 residues long. The germline V gene has CDR1 SGHTA and CDR2 FQGNSA. This chain's CDR3 is CASSLVAGEQFF. As DNA, the CDR3 is TGTGCCAGCAGCTTAGTGGCGGGTGAGCAGTTCTTC.

This clonotype turned up a few times. The chain combines TRBV10-3 with TRBJ2-7, with D maybe TRBD2 (7 bases). Germline V gene lookup returns CDR1 ENHRY and CDR2 SYGVKD. V was trimmed by 5 bases and J by 1 base, leaving 15 bases between them. The CDR3 contains 15 residues. CDR3 DNA: TGTGCCATCAGTAAGGGGGGGGCAAAGTCCTACGAGCAGTACTTC. The encoded protein is CAISKGGAKSYEQYF.

This clonotype was detected once. The rearrangement uses TRBV27 and TRBJ2-5; either TRBD1 or TRBD2 may supply D (5 bases each). This CDR3 has 14 amino acids. V lost 6 bases and J lost 5, with 16 bases in between. From germline, CDR1 is MNHEY and CDR2 SMNVEV (reference sequence). The DNA of the CDR3 is TGTGCCAGCAGAGGGTTCGGGGCGCAGGAGACCCAGTACTTC. This sequence encodes CASRGFGAQETQYF.

The chain has TRBV4-2 and TRBJ2-3, with TRBD2 matching 8 bases. The CDR3 is 15 amino acids. Germline V gene sequence: CDR1 LGHNA, CDR2 YNFKEQ. The ends lost 4 bases at V and 2 bases at J; junction bases unmatched: 5. The CDR3 here is CASSRSGGTTDTQYF. The CDR3 DNA reads as TGTGCCAGCAGCCGAAGCGGGGGTACCACAGATACGCAGTATTTT.

This clonotype was detected a few times. The chain uses TRBV7-6 and TRBJ2-7, with D perhaps assigned TRBD1 or TRBD2 (5 bases each). Trimming left V 4 bases short and J 5 bases short, with 9 bases between. Germline CDR1 SGHVS, CDR2 FNYEAQ. CDR3 length equals 12 residues. The CDR3 nucleotides are TGTGCCAGCAGCTCCGTGGGGGACGAGCAGTACTTC. Protein: CASSSVGDEQYF.